The present T cell receptor beta chain was sequenced within a study of cytomegalovirus exposure and HLA in healthy donors. A note on this clone: Its matching antigen is unknown.

It was with 60 Vbeta and 13 Jbeta primers that the PCR ran. Sequenced by immunoSEQ multiplex PCR; TCRdb stores in-frame clones only, minus some. The sample includes roughly 45,000 clones, 50% to 75% of them seen just once. Overall study findings and caveats: The listing of 150 or so TCR beta chains classed them as cytomegalovirus-associated. Several V segments, TRBV6-2 and TRBV6-3 among them, could not be told apart and were dropped.

Trimming took 0 bases from V and 3 from J, leaving 7 bases between them. The CDR3 covers 14 residues. CDR1 SGHRS and CDR2 YFSETQ come from the germline V gene. Missing from this donor's record is the CMV serostatus. This chain uses TRBV5-1 with TRBJ1-5, with a weak D call TRBD1 (6 bases). This TCR derives from a human donor in good health. The sequencing input was PBMCs. The CDR3 here is CASSLDRDNQPQHF. CDR3 in DNA: TGCGCCAGCAGCTTGGACAGGGACAATCAGCCCCAGCATTTT.